The entry below gives a single T cell receptor (beta chain) sequence along with its context. These data belong to a study of cytomegalovirus exposure and HLA in healthy donors. The primer mix had 60 Vbeta and 13 Jbeta primers. Only in-frame clones appear in the TCRdb table, and some are missing; sequencing was by immunoSEQ multiplex PCR. This table holds approximately 110,000 clones, 74% found once. In germline, CDR1 is SGDLS, CDR2 YYNGEE. Trimming removed 0 bases at V and 7 bases at J, with 14 bases between. CDR3 size: 15 residues. Sequencing was carried out using PBMCs. The chain recombines TRBV9 with TRBJ2-1; a possible D gene is TRBD2 (6 bases). The receptor's source is a man between 50 and 59 years old in good health and CMV-seropositive. CDR3 in amino acids: CASSVEGYGRNEQFF. The CDR3 DNA sequence: TGTGCCAGCAGCGTAGAGGGGTATGGGAGGAATGAGCAGTTCTTC. Full variable domain (remainder filled in from reference TRBV9 and TRBJ2-1): DSGVTQTPKHLITATGQRVTLRCSPRSGDLSVYWYQQSLDQGLQFLIQYYNGEERAKGNILERFSAQQFPDLHSELNLSSLELGDSALYFCASSVEGYGRNEQFFGPGTRLTVL.